Listed here are 16 T cell receptor beta chains from one sample, sequenced in a study of CD8 T cells in ankylosing spondylitis. TCRdb itself ran the 5' RACE reads through MiXCR, one entry per CDR3 protein. The sample gives about 240,000 distinct CDR3 sequences, around 9.1% of which show up once; under 7.5% is in the top ten. What was sequenced was blood, either unsorted or a sorted T cell fraction (not recorded which). These receptors were taken from a male donor with ankylosing spondylitis or in good health (not recorded which).

This clonotype has ten or more counts. The chain links TRBV12-3 or TRBV12-4 to TRBJ2-1; TRBD2 matches 7 bases. This CDR3 has 14 residues. The ends lost 4 bases at V and 6 bases at J; junction bases unmatched: 6. The CDR3 sequence: CASSSQRGGNEQFF. CDR3 DNA sequence: TGTGCCAGCAGTTCTCAGCGGGGAGGCAATGAGCAGTTCTTC.

This clonotype was counted many times. As DNA, the CDR3 is TGTGCCAGCAGCTACCGGATAGCGGGGGGGCCCGATGAGCAGTTCTTC. Protein: CASSYRIAGGPDEQFF. This chain connects TRBV5-6 to TRBJ2-1, with 11 bases that match TRBD2. V trimming: 3 bases; J trimming: 8 bases; junction bases outside the gene matches: 10. The CDR3 has 16 amino acids. CDR1 is SGHDT, CDR2 YYEEEE, per germline.

Many counts were recorded for this clonotype. The chain uses TRBV11-2 and TRBJ2-1; the D gene is possibly TRBD2 (6 bases). This CDR3 has 18 residues. Trimming took off 5 bases at V and 4 bases at J, with 24 bases between the two ends. Germline V lookup: CDR1 SGHAT, CDR2 FQNNGV. The CDR3 DNA reads TGTGCCAGCAGCCCCCAACGCGGGGTCCCCTTAAGATACAATGAGCAGTTCTTC. Protein product: CASSPQRGVPLRYNEQFF.

This clonotype has at least ten counts. The chain employs TRBV20-1 and TRBJ2-3; D perhaps matches TRBD2 (6 bases). Germline V gene lookup returns CDR1 DFQATT and CDR2 SNEGSKA (reference sequence). Trimming removed 4 bases at V and 3 bases at J, with 14 bases between. This CDR3 is 14 amino acids long. CDR3 loop: CSAMDGGGTDTQYF. DNA for the CDR3: TGCAGTGCTATGGACGGGGGTGGTACAGATACGCAGTATTTT.

This clonotype occurred many times. The V gene is TRBV9, the J gene TRBJ2-7, with D perhaps matching TRBD1 or TRBD2 (5 bases each). This CDR3 is 13 amino acids long. Germline loops: CDR1 SGDLS, CDR2 YYNGEE. V shed 0 bases and J shed 10 bases, with 14 bases lying between them. The CDR3 here is CASSVDLEGDQYF. CDR3 DNA sequence: TGTGCCAGCAGCGTAGATTTAGAAGGGGACCAGTACTTC.

This clonotype was counted many times. The chain is built from TRBV29-1 and TRBJ2-2; 10 nucleotides agree with TRBD1. The V segment lost 3 bases and the J segment 0 bases; nucleotides outside the gene matches: 1. Germline CDR1 reads SQVTM; CDR2 reads ANQGSEA. The CDR3 totals 15 residues. Here the CDR3 reads CSVEGTGANTGELFF. The CDR3 DNA sequence: TGCAGCGTTGAGGGGACAGGGGCGAACACCGGGGAGCTGTTTTTT.

This clonotype was observed a handful of times. This chain joins TRBV18 and TRBJ2-1; possible D gene TRBD1, 5 bases. Trimming took 3 bases from V and 6 from J, leaving 15 bases between them. CDR1 and CDR2 (germline): KGHSH, LQKENI. This CDR3 contains 15 residues. The CDR3 is CASSPDRWGSNEQFF. DNA for the CDR3: TGTGCCAGCTCACCCGACAGATGGGGCTCCAATGAGCAGTTCTTC.

This rearrangement joins TRBV19 to TRBJ2-1; D uncertain. CDR1 is LNHDA and CDR2 is SQIVND in the germline V gene (reference sequence). The CDR3 extends over 15 amino acids. Trimming took off 4 bases at V and 3 bases at J, with 13 bases between the two ends. CDR3 DNA sequence: TGTGCCAGTAGTACCGCTCCAGGAGACTACAATGAGCAGTTCTTC. Amino acid sequence: CASSTAPGDYNEQFF.

This clonotype was seen a handful of times. The chain couples TRBV18 to TRBJ1-1, with D uncertain. Germline assignment: CDR1 KGHSH and CDR2 LQKENI. Between the trimmed V and J ends, which lost 4 bases and 1 base, there was a span of 10 bases. The CDR3 runs to 14 residues. This chain's CDR3 is CASSLLTENTEAFF. For the CDR3, the DNA is TGTGCCAGCTCACTACTCACAGAGAACACTGAAGCTTTCTTT.

This clonotype has only a few counts. This sequence joins TRBV29-1 and TRBJ2-7, with 8 nucleotides matching TRBD1. The CDR3 loop spans 12 amino acids. Germline V gene sequence: CDR1 SQVTM, CDR2 ANQGSEA. After removal of 6 bases from V and 2 bases from J, the junction contained 3 bases not matched to a gene. CDR3 coding DNA: TGCAGCGTCGCGGGACAGGCCTACGAGCAGTACTTC. It encodes CSVAGQAYEQYF.

There are many counts of this clonotype. The V gene is TRBV6-1, the J gene TRBJ1-6; tentatively, D is TRBD1 (5 bases). V was shortened by 8 bases and J by 7 bases, with 15 bases between the two germline ends. The length of the CDR3 is 14 residues. Germline V CDR1 and CDR2: MNHNS, SASEGT. CDR3 sequence: CASLIGVRNSPLHF. The CDR3 coding sequence is TGTGCCAGCCTGATAGGGGTGCGGAATTCACCCCTCCACTTT.

This clonotype occurred many times. The chain has TRBV7-2 and TRBJ2-3; 8 bases agree with TRBD1. The V gene's germline CDR1 is SGHTA and CDR2 FQGNSA. V shed 2 bases, J shed 4 bases, and the junction held 5 bases outside the gene matches. This CDR3 has 15 residues. The CDR3 DNA reads TGTGCCAGCAGCTTAAGAGGACAGGGTTCAGATACGCAGTATTTT. Encoded protein: CASSLRGQGSDTQYF.

At least ten counts were recorded for this clonotype. This chain connects TRBV27 to TRBJ2-7; D possibly corresponds to TRBD1 (5 bases). This CDR3 comprises 16 residues. CDR1 is MNHEY and CDR2 is SMNVEV in the germline V gene (reference sequence). Trimming shortened V by 8 bases and J by 2 bases, and 22 bases separated the two germline ends. Here the CDR3 reads CASFSQGVRPPYEQYF. CDR3 in DNA: TGTGCCAGCTTCTCTCAAGGGGTCAGGCCCCCCTACGAGCAGTACTTC.

This clonotype was picked up many times. The J gene is TRBJ1-2, the V gene TRBV7-9; D remains unclear. V gave up 4 bases and J gave up 4 bases, with 13 bases separating them. Germline V gene data show CDR1 as SEHNR and CDR2 as FQNEAQ (reference sequence). This CDR3 comprises 14 residues. CDR3 loop: CASSSTSRGYGYTF. CDR3 nucleotide sequence: TGTGCCAGCAGCTCAACCTCGCGGGGCTATGGCTACACCTTC.

This clonotype appeared many times. This chain uses TRBV7-9 with TRBJ2-1, with a tentative D call TRBD1 (5 bases). CDR1 and CDR2 (germline): SEHNR, FQNEAQ (reference sequence). There are 15 residues in the CDR3. V was shortened by 1 base and J by 5 bases, with 12 bases between the two germline ends. The CDR3 region has the DNA TGTGCCAGCAGCTTAGGCCGGACACTTAACAATGAGCAGTTCTTC. Protein: CASSLGRTLNNEQFF. The entire variable domain, with the rest obtained from reference TRBV7-9 and TRBJ2-1, is as follows: DTGVSQNPRHKITKRGQNVTFRCDPISEHNRLYWYRQTLGQGPEFLTYFQNEAQLEKSRLLSDRFSAERPKGSFSTLEIQRTEQGDSAMYLCASSLGRTLNNEQFFGPGTRLTVL.

For this clonotype: Just one base apart from a much larger clone, this may be a read error. The rearrangement uses TRBV5-6 and TRBJ2-7; D remains ambiguous. CDR3 length equals 11 residues. Germline CDR1 reads SGHDT; CDR2 reads YYEEEE. The V and J ends lost 3 bases and 6 bases respectively, with 7 bases between them. The CDR3 nucleotides are TGTGCCAGCAGCTCTTATCCCGAGCAGTACTTC. Protein product: CASSSYPEQYF.